The 9 T cell receptor beta chains below were found in one sample sequenced in a study of blood T cell repertoires in COVID-19. Sequenced by immunoSEQ multiplex PCR; TCRdb stores in-frame clones only, minus some. The sample carries approximately 70,000 clones, 88% recorded once. The material sequenced was peripheral blood. Source of these receptors: a human donor in a cohort sampled during active COVID-19.

The J gene is TRBJ2-5, the V gene TRBV7-8; the match to TRBD2 covers 11 bases. The CDR3 sequence is 15 residues long. Germline CDR1 is SGHVS and CDR2 is FQNEAQ. V gave up 5 bases and J gave up 1 base; unmatched junction bases: 3. CDR3 DNA: TGTGCCAGCAGCCCCGGGACTAGCGGCCAAGAGACCCAGTACTTC. It specifies CASSPGTSGQETQYF.

The chain links TRBV5-1 to TRBJ1-1; D is unresolved. The V end lost 0 bases, the J end lost 7 bases, and 7 bases lay between the germline ends. The CDR3 is 12 residues long. The V gene's germline CDR1 is SGHRS and CDR2 YFSETQ. CDR3 coding DNA: TGCGCCAGCAGCTTGGAGAGAGGTGAAGCTTTCTTT. Translating gives CASSLERGEAFF.

The rearrangement uses TRBV4-2 and TRBJ2-3; TRBD2 matches at 10 bases. Germline V gives CDR1 LGHNA, CDR2 YNFKEQ. This CDR3 contains 16 residues. V lost 1 base, J lost 3 bases, and 4 bases stayed unmatched. CDR3 bases: TGTGCCAGCAGCCAAGCCACTAGCGGGGCGACAGATACGCAGTATTTT. This encodes CASSQATSGATDTQYF.

The V gene is TRBV6-2 or TRBV6-3, the J gene TRBJ2-7, with 9 bases lining up with TRBD1. Germline V gene data show CDR1 as MNHEY and CDR2 as SVGEGT. With V trimmed by 6 bases and J by 6 bases, 12 bases remained unmatched. The CDR3 has 15 amino acids. For the CDR3, the DNA is TGTGCCAGCAGCCCCCGTAGGACAGGGGTTGCCGAGCAGTACTTC. Its translation: CASSPRRTGVAEQYF.

The chain employs TRBV5-1 and TRBJ2-1; D is perhaps TRBD1 (5 bases). Germline assignment: CDR1 SGHRS and CDR2 YFSETQ. The V gene lost 4 bases and the J gene lost 7 bases, with 21 bases spanning the gap. CDR3 length: 16 residues. In DNA, the CDR3 is TGCGCCAGCAGCCCCACAGACAGTTTATTCATTAATGAGCAGTTCTTC. Its translation: CASSPTDSLFINEQFF. The whole variable domain, filled in from reference TRBV5-1 and TRBJ2-1, reads KAGVTQTPRYLIKTRGQQVTLSCSPISGHRSVSWYQQTPGQGLQFLFEYFSETQRNKGNFPGRFSGRQFSNSRSEMNVSTLELGDSALYLCASSPTDSLFINEQFFGPGTRLTVL.

In its sample, this clone was seen a few times. The chain employs TRBV7-2 and TRBJ1-2; the D gene is possibly TRBD1 (5 bases). The V gene's germline CDR1 is SGHTA and CDR2 FQGNSA. The CDR3 has 15 amino acids. V shed 1 base and J shed 0 bases, with 9 bases lying between them. DNA of the CDR3: TGTGCCAGCAGCTTAGAACAGGAAGCTAACTATGGCTACACCTTC. This sequence encodes CASSLEQEANYGYTF.

CDR3 in DNA: TGTGCCAGCAGCCAATTCATTGCCGGAGGACAGGGAGGGTACGAGCAGTACTTC. Translating gives CASSQFIAGGQGGYEQYF. The V call is TRBV3-1 (or the pseudogene TRBV3-2), the J call TRBJ2-7; D possibly corresponds to TRBD1 (8 bases). With 2 bases removed from V and 4 bases from J, the gap between germline ends came to 24 bases. The CDR3 has 18 residues. Germline lookup yields CDR1 LGHDT and CDR2 YNNKEL (reference sequence).

This chain connects TRBV19 to TRBJ2-2; 12 positions match TRBD2. The germline V gene encodes CDR1 LNHDA and CDR2 SQIVND (reference sequence). V lost 3 bases and J lost 5; bases outside the gene matches: 4. The CDR3 has 16 amino acids. The CDR3 reads CASSIMGTSGTGELFF. CDR3 coding DNA: TGTGCCAGTAGTATTATGGGGACTAGCGGGACCGGGGAGCTGTTTTTT.

This chain joins TRBV3-1 (or the pseudogene TRBV3-2) and TRBJ2-7, with 11 positions matching TRBD1. After removal of 4 bases from V and 2 bases from J, the junction contained 4 bases not matched to a gene. In germline, CDR1 is LGHDT, CDR2 YNNKEL (reference sequence). The CDR3 runs to 15 residues. CDR3 sequence reads: CASSPLGQGAYEQYF. CDR3 bases: TGTGCCAGCAGCCCCCTGGGACAGGGGGCCTACGAGCAGTACTTC.